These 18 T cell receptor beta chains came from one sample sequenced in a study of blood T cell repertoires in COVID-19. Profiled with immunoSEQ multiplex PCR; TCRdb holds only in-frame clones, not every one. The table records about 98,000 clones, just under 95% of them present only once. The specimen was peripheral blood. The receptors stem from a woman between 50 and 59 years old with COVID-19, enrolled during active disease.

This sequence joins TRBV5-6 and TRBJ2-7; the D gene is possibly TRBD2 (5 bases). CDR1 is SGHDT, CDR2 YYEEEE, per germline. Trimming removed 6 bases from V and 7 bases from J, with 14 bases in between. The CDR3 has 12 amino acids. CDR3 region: CASKATRGEQYF. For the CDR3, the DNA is TGTGCCAGCAAGGCGACCCGGGGAGAGCAGTACTTC. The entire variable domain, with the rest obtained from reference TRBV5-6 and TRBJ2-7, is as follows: DAGVTQSPTHLIKTRGQQVTLRCSPKSGHDTVSWYQQALGQGPQFIFQYYEEEERQRGNFPDRFSGHQFPNYSSELNVNALLLGDSALYLCASKATRGEQYFGPGTRLTVT.

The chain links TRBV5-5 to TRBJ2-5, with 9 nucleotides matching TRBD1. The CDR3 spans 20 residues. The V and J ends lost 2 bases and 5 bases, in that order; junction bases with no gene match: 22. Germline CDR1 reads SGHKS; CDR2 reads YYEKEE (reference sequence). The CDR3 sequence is CASSFDLGRNRQGGRETQYF. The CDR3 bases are TGTGCCAGCAGCTTCGATCTCGGGCGAAACCGACAGGGGGGCAGGGAGACCCAGTACTTC.

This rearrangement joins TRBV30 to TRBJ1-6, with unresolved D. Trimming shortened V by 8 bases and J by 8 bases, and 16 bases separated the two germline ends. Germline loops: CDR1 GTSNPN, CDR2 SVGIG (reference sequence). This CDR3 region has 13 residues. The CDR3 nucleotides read TGTGCCCTATCCGCACTCATAGATTCACCCCTCCACTTT. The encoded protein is CALSALIDSPLHF.

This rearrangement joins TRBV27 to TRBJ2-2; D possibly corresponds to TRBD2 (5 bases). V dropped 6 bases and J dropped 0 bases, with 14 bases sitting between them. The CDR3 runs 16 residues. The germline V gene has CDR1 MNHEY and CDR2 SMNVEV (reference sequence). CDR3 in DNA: TGTGCCAGCAGGCTAACGGGGTTCGCGAACACCGGGGAGCTGTTTTTT. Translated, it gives CASRLTGFANTGELFF.

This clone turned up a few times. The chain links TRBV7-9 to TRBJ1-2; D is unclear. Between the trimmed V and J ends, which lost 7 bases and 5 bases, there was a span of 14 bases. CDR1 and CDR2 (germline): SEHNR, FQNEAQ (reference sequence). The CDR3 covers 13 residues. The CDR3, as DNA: TGTGCCAGCACTGGGGAGGCATTGTATGGCTACACCTTC. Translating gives CASTGEALYGYTF.

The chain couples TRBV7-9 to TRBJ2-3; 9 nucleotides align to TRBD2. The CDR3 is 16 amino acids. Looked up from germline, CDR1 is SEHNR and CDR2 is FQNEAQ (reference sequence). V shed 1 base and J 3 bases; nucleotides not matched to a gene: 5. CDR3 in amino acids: CASSLVRGLATDTQYF. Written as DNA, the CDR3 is TGTGCCAGCAGCTTAGTTAGGGGACTAGCAACAGATACGCAGTATTTT.

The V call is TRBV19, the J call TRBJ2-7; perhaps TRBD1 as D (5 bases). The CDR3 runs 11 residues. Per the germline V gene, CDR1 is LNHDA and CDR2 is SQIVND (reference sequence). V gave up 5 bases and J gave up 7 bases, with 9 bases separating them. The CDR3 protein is CASSSGHEQYF. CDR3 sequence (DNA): TGTGCCAGTAGTTCCGGACATGAGCAGTACTTC.

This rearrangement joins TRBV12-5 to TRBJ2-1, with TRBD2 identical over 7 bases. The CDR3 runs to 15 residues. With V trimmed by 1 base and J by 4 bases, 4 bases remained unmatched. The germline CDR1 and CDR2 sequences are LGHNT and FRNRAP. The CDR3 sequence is CASGLGVGGYNEQFF. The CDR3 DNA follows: TGTGCTAGTGGTTTGGGAGTGGGGGGGTACAATGAGCAGTTCTTC.

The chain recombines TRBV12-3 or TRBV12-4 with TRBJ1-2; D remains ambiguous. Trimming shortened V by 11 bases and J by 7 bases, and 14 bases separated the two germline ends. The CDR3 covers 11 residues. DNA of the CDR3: TGTGCCGTCGAGTTTTTGAGTGGCTACACCTTC. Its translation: CAVEFLSGYTF.

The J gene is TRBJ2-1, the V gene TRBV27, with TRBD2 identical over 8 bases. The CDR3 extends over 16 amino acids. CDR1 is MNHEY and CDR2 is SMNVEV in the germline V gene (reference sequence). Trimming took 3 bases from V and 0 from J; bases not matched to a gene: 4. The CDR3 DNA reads TGTGCCAGCAGTTTTAGCGGGACTAACTCCTACAATGAGCAGTTCTTC. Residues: CASSFSGTNSYNEQFF.

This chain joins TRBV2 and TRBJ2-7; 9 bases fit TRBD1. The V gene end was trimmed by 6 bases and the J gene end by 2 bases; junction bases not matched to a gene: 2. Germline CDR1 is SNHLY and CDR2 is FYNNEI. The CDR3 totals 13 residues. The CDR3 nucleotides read TGTGCCAGCAGCCGACAGGGGGCCTACGAGCAGTACGTC. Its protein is CASSRQGAYEQYV.

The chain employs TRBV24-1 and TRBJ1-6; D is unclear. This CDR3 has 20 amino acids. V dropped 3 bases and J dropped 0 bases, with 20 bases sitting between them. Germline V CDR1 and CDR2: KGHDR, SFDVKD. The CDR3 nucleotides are TGTGCCACCAGTGATCGGCAGTTGGAGTTCCTAAGCTCCTATAATTCACCCCTCCACTTT. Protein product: CATSDRQLEFLSSYNSPLHF.

CDR3 sequence (DNA): TGTGCCAGCTCACCAGTTATCTCTGGGGCCAACGTCCTGACTTTC. Its translation: CASSPVISGANVLTF. This chain connects TRBV18 to TRBJ2-6; D is unresolved. The CDR3 totals 15 residues. Trimming removed 2 bases at V and 0 bases at J, with 5 bases between. Germline CDR1 reads KGHSH; CDR2 reads LQKENI.

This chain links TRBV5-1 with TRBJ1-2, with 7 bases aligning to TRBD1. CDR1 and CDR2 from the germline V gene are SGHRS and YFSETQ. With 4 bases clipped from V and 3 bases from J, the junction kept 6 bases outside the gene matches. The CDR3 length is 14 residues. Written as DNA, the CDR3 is TGCGCCAGCAGCATACAGGGGAATGACTATGGCTACACCTTC. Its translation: CASSIQGNDYGYTF.

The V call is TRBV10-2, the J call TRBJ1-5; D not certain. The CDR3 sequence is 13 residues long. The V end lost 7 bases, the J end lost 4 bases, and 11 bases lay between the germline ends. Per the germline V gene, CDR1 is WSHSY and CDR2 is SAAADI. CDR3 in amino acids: CASTPGINQPQHF. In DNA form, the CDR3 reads TGCGCCAGCACCCCAGGAATTAATCAGCCCCAGCATTTT.

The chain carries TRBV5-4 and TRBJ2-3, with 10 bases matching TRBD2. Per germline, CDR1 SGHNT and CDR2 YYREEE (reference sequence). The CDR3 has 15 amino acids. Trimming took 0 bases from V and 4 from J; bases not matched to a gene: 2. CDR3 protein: CASSLVGLAADTQYF. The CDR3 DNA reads TGTGCCAGCAGCTTGGTCGGACTAGCGGCAGATACGCAGTATTTT.

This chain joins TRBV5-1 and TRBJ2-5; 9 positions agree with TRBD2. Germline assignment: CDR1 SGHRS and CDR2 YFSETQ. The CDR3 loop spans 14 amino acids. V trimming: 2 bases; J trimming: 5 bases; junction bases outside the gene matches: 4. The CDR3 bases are TGCGCCAGCAGCTTCGGCGGGGGGGCTGAGACCCAGTACTTC. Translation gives CASSFGGGAETQYF.

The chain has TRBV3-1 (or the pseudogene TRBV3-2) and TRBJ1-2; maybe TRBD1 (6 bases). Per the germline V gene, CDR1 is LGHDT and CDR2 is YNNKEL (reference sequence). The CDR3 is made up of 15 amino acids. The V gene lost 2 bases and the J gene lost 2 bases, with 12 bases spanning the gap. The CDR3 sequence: CASSQSWTANYGYTF. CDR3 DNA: TGTGCCAGCAGCCAATCCTGGACAGCGAACTATGGCTACACCTTC.